The sequence of this T cell receptor beta chain was determined in a study of shared clonotypes between healthy human individuals. Study context: Donors, aged 18 to 49, were a couple of women and a few men. Study outcomes and limitations: It was anticipated that sequencing depth would influence how many clonotypes donors shared.

Germline values: CDR1 LNHDA, CDR2 SQIVND (reference sequence). V was clipped by 3 bases and J by 0 bases, with 18 bases between them. CDR3 length: 18 residues. Comment on this clone: The target antigen is unknown.

Splitting of CD4+ cells produced CD45RA+ naive and CD45RA-negative memory subsets. The repertoire was sequenced with immunoSEQ multiplex PCR; TCRdb's copy has only in-frame clones and lacks some. The table lists 2 million to 2.5 million clones, approximately 96% of them singletons. The specimen was naive CD4+ T cells sorted from blood. Subset described: CD45RA+ positively selected. This chain connects TRBV19 to TRBJ1-5, with D possibly TRBD1 on 5 matching bases. The receptor comes from a man aged 18 to 35 in good health. The CDR3 DNA is TGTGCCAGTAGTATTCGTAGGGGCGCCTCATATAGCAATCAGCCCCAGCATTTT. Amino acid sequence: CASSIRRGASYSNQPQHF. Based on the CDR3 plus reference TRBV19 and TRBJ1-5, the full variable domain is DGGITQSPKYLFRKEGQNVTLSCEQNLNHDAMYWYRQDPGQGLRLIYYSQIVNDFQKGDIAEGYSVSREKKESFPLTVTSAQKNPTAFYLCASSIRRGASYSNQPQHFGDGTRLSIL.